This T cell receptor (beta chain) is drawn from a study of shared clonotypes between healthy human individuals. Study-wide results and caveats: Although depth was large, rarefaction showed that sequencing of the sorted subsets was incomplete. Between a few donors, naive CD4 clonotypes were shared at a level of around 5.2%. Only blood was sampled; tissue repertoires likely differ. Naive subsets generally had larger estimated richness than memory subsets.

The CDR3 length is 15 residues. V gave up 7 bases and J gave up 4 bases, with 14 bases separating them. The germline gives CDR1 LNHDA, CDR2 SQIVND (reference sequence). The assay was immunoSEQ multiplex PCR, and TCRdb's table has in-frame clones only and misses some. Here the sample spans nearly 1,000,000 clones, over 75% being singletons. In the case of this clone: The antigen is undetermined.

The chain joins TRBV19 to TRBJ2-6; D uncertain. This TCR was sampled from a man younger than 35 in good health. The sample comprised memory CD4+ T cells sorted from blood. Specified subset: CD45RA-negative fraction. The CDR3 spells CASTPSALGANVLTF. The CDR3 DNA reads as TGTGCCAGTACCCCTTCTGCTCTAGGGGCCAACGTCCTGACTTTC.